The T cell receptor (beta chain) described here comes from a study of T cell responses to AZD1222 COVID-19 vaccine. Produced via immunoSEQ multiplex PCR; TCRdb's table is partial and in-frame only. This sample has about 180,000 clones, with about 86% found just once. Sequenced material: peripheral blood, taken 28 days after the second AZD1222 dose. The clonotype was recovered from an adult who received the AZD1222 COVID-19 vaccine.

CDR3 region: CASSQHTTEAFF. The CDR3 region has the DNA TGTGCCAGCAGCCAACACACCACTGAAGCTTTCTTT. The chain joins TRBV3-1 (or the pseudogene TRBV3-2) to TRBJ1-1; no reliable D call. Germline-derived CDR1 and CDR2 are LGHDT and YNNKEL (reference sequence). The V and J ends lost 2 bases and 4 bases respectively, with 5 bases between them. This CDR3 contains 12 residues.